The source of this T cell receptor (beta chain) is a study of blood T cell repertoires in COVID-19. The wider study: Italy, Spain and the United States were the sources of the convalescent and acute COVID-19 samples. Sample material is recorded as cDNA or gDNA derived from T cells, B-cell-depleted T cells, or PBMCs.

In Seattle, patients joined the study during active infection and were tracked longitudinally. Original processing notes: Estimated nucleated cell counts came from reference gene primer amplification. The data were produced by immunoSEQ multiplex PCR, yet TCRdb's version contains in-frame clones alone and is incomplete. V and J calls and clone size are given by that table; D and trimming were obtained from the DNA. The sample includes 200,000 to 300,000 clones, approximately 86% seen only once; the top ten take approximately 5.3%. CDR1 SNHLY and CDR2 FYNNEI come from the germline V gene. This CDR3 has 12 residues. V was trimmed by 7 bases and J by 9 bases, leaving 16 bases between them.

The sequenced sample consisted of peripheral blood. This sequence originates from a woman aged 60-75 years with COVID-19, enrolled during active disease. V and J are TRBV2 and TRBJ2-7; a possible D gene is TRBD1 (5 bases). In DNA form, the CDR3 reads TGTGCCAGCACCTCCTTGGGGCTCGGGCAGTACTTC. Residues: CASTSLGLGQYF.